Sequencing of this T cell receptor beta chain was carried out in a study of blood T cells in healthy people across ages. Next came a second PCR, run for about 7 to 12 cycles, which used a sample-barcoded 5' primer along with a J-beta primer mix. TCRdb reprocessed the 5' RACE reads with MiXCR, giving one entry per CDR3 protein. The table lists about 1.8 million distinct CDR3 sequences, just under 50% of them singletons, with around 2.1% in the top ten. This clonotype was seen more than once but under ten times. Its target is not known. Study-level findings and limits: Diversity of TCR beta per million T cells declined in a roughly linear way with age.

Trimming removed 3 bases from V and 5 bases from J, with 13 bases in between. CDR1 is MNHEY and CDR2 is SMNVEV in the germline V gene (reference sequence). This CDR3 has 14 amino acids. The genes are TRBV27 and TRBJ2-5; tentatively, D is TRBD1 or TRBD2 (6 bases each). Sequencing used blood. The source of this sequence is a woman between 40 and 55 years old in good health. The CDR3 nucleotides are TGTGCCAGCAGTTTCATGGGGGGCCGGGAGACCCAGTACTTC. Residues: CASSFMGGRETQYF.